This is a list of T cell receptor beta chains from one sample in a study of T cell repertoires and Cas9 in healthy adults. This table comes from immunoSEQ multiplex PCR, and its TCRdb copy is limited to in-frame clones, with some not included. The sample has 20,000 to 25,000 clones; around 90% are singletons. The sequencing sample was made of CD4+ effector T cells (CD127+, CD25-, CD137-, CD154-) from PBMCs; culture status not recorded. The receptor source for this set is a human donor in good health. The CDR3 runs from the conserved cysteine through the conserved F or W. Fields, in order: CDR3 DNA, CDR3 protein, CDR3 length, D gene, V gene, clone size, J gene. A D gene is named only where the DNA matches it firmly. Size tells how often a clone was seen (once, few, many) or the class of an expanded clone, and some rows leave it out.

cdr3_nt: TGTGCCAGCAGCTTAGGTGGAACAGATACGCAGTATTTT; cdr3_aa: CASSLGGTDTQYF; cdr3_length: 13; d_call: NA; v_call: TRBV7-8; clone_size: NA; j_call: TRBJ2-3
cdr3_nt: TGTGCCAGCAGTGGAACATTAGGGGGCGGAACTGAAGCTTTCTTT; cdr3_aa: CASSGTLGGGTEAFF; cdr3_length: 15; d_call: TRBD1; v_call: TRBV28; clone_size: NA; j_call: TRBJ1-1
cdr3_nt: TGTGCCAGCTCACCATACAGGGCTGAGGAGACCCAGTACTTC; cdr3_aa: CASSPYRAEETQYF; cdr3_length: 14; d_call: NA; v_call: TRBV18; clone_size: NA; j_call: TRBJ2-5
cdr3_nt: TGTGCCAGTGAGGGAACAGGGAAGGTCAATGAGCAGTTCTTC; cdr3_aa: CASEGTGKVNEQFF; cdr3_length: 14; d_call: NA; v_call: TRBV19; clone_size: NA; j_call: TRBJ2-1
cdr3_nt: TGTGCCAGCAGTGCTAGCCTCGGCAATGAGCAGTTCTTC; cdr3_aa: CASSASLGNEQFF; cdr3_length: 13; d_call: NA; v_call: TRBV7-3; clone_size: NA; j_call: TRBJ2-1
cdr3_nt: TGTGCCAGCAGCCACCCATGGAGCGAGGGGGAGGGTGAGCAGTTCTTC; cdr3_aa: CASSHPWSEGEGEQFF; cdr3_length: 16; d_call: NA; v_call: TRBV9; clone_size: NA; j_call: TRBJ2-1
cdr3_nt: TGTGCCAGCAGCCAAATACAGGGTTATGAAAAACTGTTTTTT; cdr3_aa: CASSQIQGYEKLFF; cdr3_length: 14; d_call: NA; v_call: TRBV14; clone_size: once; j_call: TRBJ1-4
cdr3_nt: TGTGCCAGCAGTGACCCCAGGGCGGGTGGAAACACCATATATTTT; cdr3_aa: CASSDPRAGGNTIYF; cdr3_length: 15; d_call: NA; v_call: TRBV25-1; clone_size: NA; j_call: TRBJ1-3
cdr3_nt: TGTGCCAGCAGCTTGAAGGGCGGTGGGATGCAAGAGACCCAGTACTTC; cdr3_aa: CASSLKGGGMQETQYF; cdr3_length: 16; d_call: NA; v_call: TRBV5-4; clone_size: NA; j_call: TRBJ2-5
cdr3_nt: TGCGCCAGCAGCTTGGCCGGAGGGGGAAGCTCTGGAAACACCATATATTTT; cdr3_aa: CASSLAGGGSSGNTIYF; cdr3_length: 17; d_call: NA; v_call: TRBV5-1; clone_size: once; j_call: TRBJ1-3
cdr3_nt: TGTGCCAGTATCCCCCGGGCCGAGGGGAACACTGAAGCTTTCTTT; cdr3_aa: CASIPRAEGNTEAFF; cdr3_length: 15; d_call: NA; v_call: TRBV19; clone_size: once; j_call: TRBJ1-1
cdr3_nt: TGTGCCAGTAGTATATCTAGCGGGGATACGCAGTATTTT; cdr3_aa: CASSISSGDTQYF; cdr3_length: 13; d_call: TRBD2; v_call: TRBV19; clone_size: NA; j_call: TRBJ2-3
cdr3_nt: TGTGCCAGCAGCAAAGACAGAACCCGGGGCACTGAAGCTTTCTTT; cdr3_aa: CASSKDRTRGTEAFF; cdr3_length: 15; d_call: NA; v_call: TRBV21-1; clone_size: NA; j_call: TRBJ1-1
cdr3_nt: TGCGCCAGCAGCGGGGAGGTGTTTAGTGAGCAGTTCTTC; cdr3_aa: CASSGEVFSEQFF; cdr3_length: 13; d_call: NA; v_call: TRBV5-1; clone_size: NA; j_call: TRBJ2-1
cdr3_nt: TGTGCCAGCAGCTCGGGACAACAGGTCCTAAATTCACCCCTCCACTTT; cdr3_aa: CASSSGQQVLNSPLHF; cdr3_length: 16; d_call: NA; v_call: TRBV7-8; clone_size: NA; j_call: TRBJ1-6
cdr3_nt: TGTGCCAGTAGGGGGATCTCGTCCTACGAGCAGTACTTC; cdr3_aa: CASRGISSYEQYF; cdr3_length: 13; d_call: NA; v_call: TRBV19; clone_size: few; j_call: TRBJ2-7
cdr3_nt: TGCGCCAGCAGCTTGGCGGGCAGGACCGATGAAAAACTGTTTTTT; cdr3_aa: CASSLAGRTDEKLFF; cdr3_length: 15; d_call: NA; v_call: TRBV5-1; clone_size: once; j_call: TRBJ1-4
cdr3_nt: TGTGCCAGCAGCTTGGGACAGGGGGACACAGATACGCAGTATTTT; cdr3_aa: CASSLGQGDTDTQYF; cdr3_length: 15; d_call: TRBD1; v_call: TRBV7-9; clone_size: once; j_call: TRBJ2-3
cdr3_nt: TGTGCCAGCAGCACTACAGGGAGCACCGGGGAGCTGTTTTTT; cdr3_aa: CASSTTGSTGELFF; cdr3_length: 14; d_call: NA; v_call: TRBV2; clone_size: NA; j_call: TRBJ2-2
cdr3_nt: TGTGCCAGCAGTGATCGCGGCTTCGCCCCACCTGAAGCTTTCTTT; cdr3_aa: CASSDRGFAPPEAFF; cdr3_length: 15; d_call: NA; v_call: TRBV25-1; clone_size: NA; j_call: TRBJ1-1
cdr3_nt: TGTGCCAGCAGCTTAGGCCCAGGCTACACCTTC; cdr3_aa: CASSLGPGYTF; cdr3_length: 11; d_call: NA; v_call: TRBV7-2; clone_size: NA; j_call: TRBJ1-2
cdr3_nt: TGTGCCAGCGGGACGAGGGGGACCTACGAGCAGTACTTC; cdr3_aa: CASGTRGTYEQYF; cdr3_length: 13; d_call: NA; v_call: TRBV6-1; clone_size: once; j_call: TRBJ2-7
cdr3_nt: TGTGCCAGCAGCACAGGACTAGCGAATTACAATGAGCAGTTCTTC; cdr3_aa: CASSTGLANYNEQFF; cdr3_length: 15; d_call: TRBD2; v_call: TRBV5-6; clone_size: NA; j_call: TRBJ2-1
cdr3_nt: TGTGCCAGCAGGCCCTGGGGGGGAACTAATGAAAAACTGTTTTTT; cdr3_aa: CASRPWGGTNEKLFF; cdr3_length: 15; d_call: NA; v_call: TRBV5-5; clone_size: NA; j_call: TRBJ1-4
cdr3_nt: TGTGCCACCAGCAGAGATTTGACAGGGAGCAATCAGCCCCAGCATTTT; cdr3_aa: CATSRDLTGSNQPQHF; cdr3_length: 16; d_call: TRBD1; v_call: TRBV15; clone_size: NA; j_call: TRBJ1-5
cdr3_nt: TGTGCCAGCAGCGCTGCCCCAGGGAACCTCTATGGCTACACCTTC; cdr3_aa: CASSAAPGNLYGYTF; cdr3_length: 15; d_call: NA; v_call: TRBV5-6; clone_size: NA; j_call: TRBJ1-2
cdr3_nt: TGTGCCAGCAGTGAAGCAGGGCTTGGTAGTGAAAAACTGTTTTTT; cdr3_aa: CASSEAGLGSEKLFF; cdr3_length: 15; d_call: NA; v_call: TRBV6-1; clone_size: NA; j_call: TRBJ1-4
cdr3_nt: TGCGCCAGCAGCCAAGACCCGGGGGAAAAACTGTTTTTT; cdr3_aa: CASSQDPGEKLFF; cdr3_length: 13; d_call: NA; v_call: TRBV4-1; clone_size: NA; j_call: TRBJ1-4
cdr3_nt: TGTGCCATCAGTGAGTCGGGACAGAAGGGGGAAAAACTGTTTTTT; cdr3_aa: CAISESGQKGEKLFF; cdr3_length: 15; d_call: TRBD1; v_call: TRBV10-3; clone_size: NA; j_call: TRBJ1-4
cdr3_nt: TGTGCCAGCAGCCCTTACACCTTGGGGCCAGATACGCAGTATTTT; cdr3_aa: CASSPYTLGPDTQYF; cdr3_length: 15; d_call: NA; v_call: TRBV11-3; clone_size: NA; j_call: TRBJ2-3
cdr3_nt: TGTGCCAGCAGCTTAGGGGGTGGCTACACCTTC; cdr3_aa: CASSLGGGYTF; cdr3_length: 11; d_call: NA; v_call: TRBV7-2; clone_size: NA; j_call: TRBJ1-2
cdr3_nt: TGTGCCAGCAGCTTAGCCGGAGGCGGGAGAGGGACAGATACGCAGTATTTT; cdr3_aa: CASSLAGGGRGTDTQYF; cdr3_length: 17; d_call: TRBD2; v_call: TRBV7-3; clone_size: NA; j_call: TRBJ2-3
cdr3_nt: TGTGCCAGCAGCCCTAGACAGGGCCTCTATGGCTACACCTTC; cdr3_aa: CASSPRQGLYGYTF; cdr3_length: 14; d_call: TRBD1; v_call: TRBV6-5; clone_size: NA; j_call: TRBJ1-2
cdr3_nt: TGCAGCGTGGAAAGGGGATCTGAAGCTTTCTTT; cdr3_aa: CSVERGSEAFF; cdr3_length: 11; d_call: NA; v_call: TRBV29-1; clone_size: NA; j_call: TRBJ1-1
cdr3_nt: TGTGCCAGCAGTTACTCGATTCGGGCAGACGTACTTGACTTC; cdr3_aa: CASSYSIRADVLDF; cdr3_length: 14; d_call: NA; v_call: TRBV6-6; clone_size: few; j_call: TRBJ2-5
cdr3_nt: TGTGCCAGCAGCCCCAAGGTGGGGGTGATTTGGGAGACCCAGTACTTC; cdr3_aa: CASSPKVGVIWETQYF; cdr3_length: 16; d_call: NA; v_call: TRBV27; clone_size: NA; j_call: TRBJ2-5
cdr3_nt: TGTGCCAGCAGCTTACGGGGAAGGAATGAGCAGTTCTTC; cdr3_aa: CASSLRGRNEQFF; cdr3_length: 13; d_call: NA; v_call: TRBV7-2; clone_size: NA; j_call: TRBJ2-1